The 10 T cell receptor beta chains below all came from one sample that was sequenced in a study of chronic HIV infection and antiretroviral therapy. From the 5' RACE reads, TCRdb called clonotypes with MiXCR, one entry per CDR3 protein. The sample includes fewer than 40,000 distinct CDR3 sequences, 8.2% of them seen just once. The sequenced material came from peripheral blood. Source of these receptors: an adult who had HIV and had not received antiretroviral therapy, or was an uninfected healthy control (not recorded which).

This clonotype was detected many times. The DNA of the CDR3 is TGTGCCAGCAGTTACGGGACTAGATACGAGCAGTACTTC. Encoded protein: CASSYGTRYEQYF. V gene TRBV6-5 combines with J gene TRBJ2-7, with 8 bases that match TRBD2. Losses at the gene ends were 2 bases for V and 4 bases for J; bases not matched to a gene: 1. This CDR3 has 13 amino acids. Germline V gives CDR1 MNHEY, CDR2 SVGAGI.

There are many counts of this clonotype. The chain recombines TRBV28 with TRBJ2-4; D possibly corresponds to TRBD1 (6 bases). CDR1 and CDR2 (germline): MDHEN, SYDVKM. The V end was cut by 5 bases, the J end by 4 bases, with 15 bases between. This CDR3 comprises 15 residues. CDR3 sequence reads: CASSPRTDLKNIQYF. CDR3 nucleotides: TGTGCCAGCAGTCCTCGGACAGACCTTAAAAACATTCAGTACTTC.

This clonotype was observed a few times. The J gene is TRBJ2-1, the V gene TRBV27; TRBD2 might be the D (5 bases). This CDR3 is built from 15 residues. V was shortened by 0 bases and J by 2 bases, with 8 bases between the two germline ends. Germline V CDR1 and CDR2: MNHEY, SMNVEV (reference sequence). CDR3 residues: CASSLSGVPYNEQFF. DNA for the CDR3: TGTGCCAGCAGTTTATCCGGGGTCCCCTACAATGAGCAGTTCTTC.

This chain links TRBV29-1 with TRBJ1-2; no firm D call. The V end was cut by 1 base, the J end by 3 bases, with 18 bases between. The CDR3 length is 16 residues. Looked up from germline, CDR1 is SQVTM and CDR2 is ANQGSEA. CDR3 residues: CSVEAIRPTFHYGYTF. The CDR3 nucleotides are TGCAGCGTTGAAGCCATCCGACCGACCTTTCACTATGGCTACACCTTC.

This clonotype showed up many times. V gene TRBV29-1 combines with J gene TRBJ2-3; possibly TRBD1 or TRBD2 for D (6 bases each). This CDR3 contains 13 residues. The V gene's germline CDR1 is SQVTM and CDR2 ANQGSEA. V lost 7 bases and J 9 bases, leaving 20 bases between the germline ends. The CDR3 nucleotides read TGCAGCGCGGGTACAGGGAGGAGCGAGACGCAGTATTTT. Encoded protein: CSAGTGRSETQYF.

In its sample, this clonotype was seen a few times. Written as DNA, the CDR3 is TGTGCCAGCAGACCAGACAGGGGCCTGAGCTATGGCTACACCTTC. Protein sequence: CASRPDRGLSYGYTF. This rearrangement joins TRBV28 to TRBJ1-2, with 8 bases that match TRBD1. The CDR3 has 15 residues. Looked up from germline, CDR1 is MDHEN and CDR2 is SYDVKM. V shed 6 bases, J shed 4 bases, and the junction held 10 bases outside the gene matches.

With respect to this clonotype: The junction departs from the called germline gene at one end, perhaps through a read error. The CDR3 is CSVDSNTETFF. Here the CDR3 DNA reads TGCAGCGTTGACTCGAACACTGAAACTTTCTTT. The genes are TRBV29-1 and TRBJ1-1; no clear D. The germline V gene has CDR1 SQVTM and CDR2 ANQGSEA. The CDR3 length is 11 residues.

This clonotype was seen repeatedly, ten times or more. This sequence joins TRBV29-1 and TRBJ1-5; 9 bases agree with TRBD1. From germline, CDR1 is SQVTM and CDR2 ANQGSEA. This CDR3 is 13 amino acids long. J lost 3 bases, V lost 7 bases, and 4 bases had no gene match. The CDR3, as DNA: TGCAGCGCTGGGACAGGGTACAATCAGCCCCAGCATTTT. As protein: CSAGTGYNQPQHF.

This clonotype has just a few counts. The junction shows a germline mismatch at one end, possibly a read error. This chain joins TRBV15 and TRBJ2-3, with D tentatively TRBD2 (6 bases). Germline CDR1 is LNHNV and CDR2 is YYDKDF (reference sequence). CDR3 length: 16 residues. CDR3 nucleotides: TGTGCCACCAGCCGAGATAGCGGAAGAGACACAGATACGCAGTATTTT. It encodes CATSRDSGRDTDTQYF.

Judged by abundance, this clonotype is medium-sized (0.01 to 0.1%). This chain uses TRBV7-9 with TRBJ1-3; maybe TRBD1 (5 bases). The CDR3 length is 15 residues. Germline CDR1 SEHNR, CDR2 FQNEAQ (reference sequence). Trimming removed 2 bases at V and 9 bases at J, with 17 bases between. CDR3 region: CASSLKRASQGTIYF. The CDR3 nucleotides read TGTGCCAGCAGCTTAAAAAGGGCTTCGCAGGGCACCATATATTTT.